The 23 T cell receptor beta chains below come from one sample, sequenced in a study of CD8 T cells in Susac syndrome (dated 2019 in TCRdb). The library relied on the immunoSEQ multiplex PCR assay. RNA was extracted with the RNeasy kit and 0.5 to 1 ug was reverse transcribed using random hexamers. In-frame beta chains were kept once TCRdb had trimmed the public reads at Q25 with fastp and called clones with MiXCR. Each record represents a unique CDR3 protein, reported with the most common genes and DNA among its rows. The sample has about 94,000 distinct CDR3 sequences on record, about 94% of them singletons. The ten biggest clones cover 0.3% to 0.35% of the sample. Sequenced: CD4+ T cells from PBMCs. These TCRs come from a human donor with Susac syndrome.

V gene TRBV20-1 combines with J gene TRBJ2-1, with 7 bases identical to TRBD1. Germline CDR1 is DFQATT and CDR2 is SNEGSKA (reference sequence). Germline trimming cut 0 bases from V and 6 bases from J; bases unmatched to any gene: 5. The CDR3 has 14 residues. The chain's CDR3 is CSAREKGGLNEQFF. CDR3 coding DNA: TGCAGTGCTAGAGAAAAAGGGGGCCTCAATGAGCAGTTCTTC.

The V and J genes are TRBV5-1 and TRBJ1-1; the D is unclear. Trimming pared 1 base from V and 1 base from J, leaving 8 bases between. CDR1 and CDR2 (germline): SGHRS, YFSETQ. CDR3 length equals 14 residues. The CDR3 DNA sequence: TGCGCCAGCAGCTTGCCCGGGCCGAACACTGAAGCTTTCTTT. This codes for CASSLPGPNTEAFF.

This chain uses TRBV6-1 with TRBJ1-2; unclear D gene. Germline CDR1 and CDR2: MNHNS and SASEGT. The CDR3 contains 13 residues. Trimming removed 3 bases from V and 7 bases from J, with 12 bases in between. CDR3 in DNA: TGTGCCAGCAGTGAGAGAGGGCCCCGTGGCTACACCTTC. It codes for CASSERGPRGYTF.

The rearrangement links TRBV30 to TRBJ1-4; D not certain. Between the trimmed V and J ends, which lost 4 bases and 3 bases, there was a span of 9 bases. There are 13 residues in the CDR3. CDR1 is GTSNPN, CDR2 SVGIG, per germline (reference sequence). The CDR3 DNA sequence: TGTGCCTGGAAAAGCGGGCCTAATGAAAAACTGTTTTTT. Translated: CAWKSGPNEKLFF. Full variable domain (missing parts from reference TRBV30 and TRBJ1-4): SQTIHQWPATLVQPVGSPLSLECTVEGTSNPNLYWYRQAAGRGLQLLFYSVGIGQISSEVPQNLSASRPQDRQFILSSKKLLLSDSGFYLCAWKSGPNEKLFFGSGTQLSVL.

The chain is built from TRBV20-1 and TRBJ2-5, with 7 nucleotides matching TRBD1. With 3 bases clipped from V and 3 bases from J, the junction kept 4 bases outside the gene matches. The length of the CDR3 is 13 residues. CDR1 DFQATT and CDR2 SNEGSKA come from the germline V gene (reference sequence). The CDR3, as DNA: TGCAGTGCTAGGCCCACAGGGGAAGAGACCCAGTACTTC. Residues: CSARPTGEETQYF.

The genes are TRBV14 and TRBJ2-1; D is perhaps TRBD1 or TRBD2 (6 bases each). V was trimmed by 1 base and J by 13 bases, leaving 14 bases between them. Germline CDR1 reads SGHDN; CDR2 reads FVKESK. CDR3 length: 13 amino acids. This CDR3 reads CASSQARGGPQFF. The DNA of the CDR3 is TGTGCCAGCAGCCAAGCCCGTGGGGGGCCACAGTTCTTC.

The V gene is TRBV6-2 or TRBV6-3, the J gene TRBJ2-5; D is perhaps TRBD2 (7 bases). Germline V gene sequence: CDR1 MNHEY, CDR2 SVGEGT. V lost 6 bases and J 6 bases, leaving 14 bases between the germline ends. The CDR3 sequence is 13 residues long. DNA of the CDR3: TGTGCCAGCAGATGGGGGGGCGGTAAGACCCAGTACTTC. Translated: CASRWGGGKTQYF.

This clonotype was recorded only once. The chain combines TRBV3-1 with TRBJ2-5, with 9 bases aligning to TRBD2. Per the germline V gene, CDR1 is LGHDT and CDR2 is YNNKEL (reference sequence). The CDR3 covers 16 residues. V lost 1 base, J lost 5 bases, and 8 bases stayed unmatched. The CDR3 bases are TGTGCCAGCAGCCAAGGATGGCGGGGGGGCCTGGAGACCCAGTACTTC. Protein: CASSQGWRGGLETQYF.

CDR3 loop: CATSRARDRAGQPQHF. CDR3 DNA sequence: TGTGCCACCAGCAGAGCTCGGGACAGGGCTGGTCAGCCCCAGCATTTT. The V gene is TRBV15, the J gene TRBJ1-5, with 9 bases matching TRBD1. CDR3 length: 16 residues. V was clipped by 1 base and J by 6 bases; unmatched bases: 7. Germline values: CDR1 LNHNV, CDR2 YYDKDF (reference sequence).

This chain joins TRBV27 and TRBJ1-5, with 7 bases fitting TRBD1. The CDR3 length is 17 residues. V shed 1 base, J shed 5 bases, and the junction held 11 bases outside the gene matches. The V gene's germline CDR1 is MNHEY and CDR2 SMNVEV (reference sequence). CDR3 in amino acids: CASSLWQGRGQDQPQHF. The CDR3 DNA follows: TGTGCCAGCAGTTTATGGCAGGGAAGGGGGCAAGATCAGCCCCAGCATTTT.

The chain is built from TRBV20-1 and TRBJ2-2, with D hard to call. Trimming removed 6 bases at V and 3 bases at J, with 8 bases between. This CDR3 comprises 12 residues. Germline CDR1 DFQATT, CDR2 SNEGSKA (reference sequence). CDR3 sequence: CSAVSYTGELFF. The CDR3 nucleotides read TGCAGTGCCGTCTCATACACCGGGGAGCTGTTTTTT.

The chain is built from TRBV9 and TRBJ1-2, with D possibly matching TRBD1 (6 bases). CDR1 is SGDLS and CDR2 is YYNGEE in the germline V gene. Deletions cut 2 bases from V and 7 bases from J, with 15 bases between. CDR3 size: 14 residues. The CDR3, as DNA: TGTGCCAGCAGCGTCGACACAGGGATAAGTGGCTACACCTTC. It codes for CASSVDTGISGYTF.

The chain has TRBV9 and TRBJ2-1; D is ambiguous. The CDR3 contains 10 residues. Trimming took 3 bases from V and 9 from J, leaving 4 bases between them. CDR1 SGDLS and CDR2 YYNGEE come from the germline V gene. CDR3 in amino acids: CASSGTEQFF. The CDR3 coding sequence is TGTGCCAGCAGCGGGACTGAGCAGTTCTTC.

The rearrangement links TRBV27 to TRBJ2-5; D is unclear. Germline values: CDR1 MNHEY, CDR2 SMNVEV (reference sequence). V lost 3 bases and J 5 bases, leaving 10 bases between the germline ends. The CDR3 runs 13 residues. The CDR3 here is CASSFQVWETQYF. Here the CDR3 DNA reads TGTGCCAGCAGTTTCCAGGTTTGGGAGACCCAGTACTTC.

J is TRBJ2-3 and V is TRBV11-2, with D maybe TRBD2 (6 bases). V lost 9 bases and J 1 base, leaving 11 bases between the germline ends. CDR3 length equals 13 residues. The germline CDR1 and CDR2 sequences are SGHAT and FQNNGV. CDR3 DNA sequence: TGTGCCAGTAAGCGACTAGGCACAGATACGCAGTATTTT. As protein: CASKRLGTDTQYF.

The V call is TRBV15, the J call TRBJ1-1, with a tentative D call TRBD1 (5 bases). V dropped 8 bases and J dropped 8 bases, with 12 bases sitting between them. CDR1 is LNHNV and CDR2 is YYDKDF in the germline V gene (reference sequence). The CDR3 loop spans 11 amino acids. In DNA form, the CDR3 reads TGTGCCACCGTCGGTAGGGGCGAAGCTTTCTTT. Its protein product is CATVGRGEAFF.

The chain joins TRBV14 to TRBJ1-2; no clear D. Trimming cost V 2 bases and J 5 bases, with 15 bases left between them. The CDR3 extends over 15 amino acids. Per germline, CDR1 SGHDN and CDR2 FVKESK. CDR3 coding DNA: TGTGCCAGCAGCCAATCCGGACCAACTACTTATGGCTACACCTTC. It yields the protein CASSQSGPTTYGYTF.

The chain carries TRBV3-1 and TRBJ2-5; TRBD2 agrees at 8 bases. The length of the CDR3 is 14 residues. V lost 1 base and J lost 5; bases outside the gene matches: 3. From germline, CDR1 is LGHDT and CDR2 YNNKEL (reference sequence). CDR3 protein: CASSQGGGRETQYF. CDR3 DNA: TGTGCCAGCAGCCAAGGCGGGGGGCGGGAGACCCAGTACTTC.

The CDR3 sequence: CASSQRLGAGELFF. CDR3 DNA sequence: TGTGCCAGCAGCCAACGACTTGGCGCCGGGGAGCTGTTTTTT. The V gene is TRBV3-1, the J gene TRBJ2-2; no clear D. The CDR3 has 14 amino acids. Germline lookup yields CDR1 LGHDT and CDR2 YNNKEL (reference sequence). Trimming took 2 bases from V and 6 from J, leaving 10 bases between them.

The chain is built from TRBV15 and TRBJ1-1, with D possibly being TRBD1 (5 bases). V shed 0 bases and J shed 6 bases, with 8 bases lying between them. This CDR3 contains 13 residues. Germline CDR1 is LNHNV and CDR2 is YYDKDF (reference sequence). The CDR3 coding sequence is TGTGCCACCAGCAGAGATGGGGCGGCTGAAGCTTTCTTT. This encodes CATSRDGAAEAFF.

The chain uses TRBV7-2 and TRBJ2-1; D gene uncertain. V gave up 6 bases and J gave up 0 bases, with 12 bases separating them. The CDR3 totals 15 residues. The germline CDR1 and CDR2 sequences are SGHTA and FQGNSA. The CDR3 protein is CASRLILSSYNEQFF. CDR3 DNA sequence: TGTGCCAGCAGGTTAATACTGAGCTCCTACAATGAGCAGTTCTTC.

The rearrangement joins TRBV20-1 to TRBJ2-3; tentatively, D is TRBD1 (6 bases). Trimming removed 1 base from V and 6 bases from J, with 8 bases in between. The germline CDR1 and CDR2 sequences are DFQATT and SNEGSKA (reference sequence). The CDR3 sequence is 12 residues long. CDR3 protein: CSARGDTDTQYF. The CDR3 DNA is TGCAGTGCTAGAGGGGACACCGATACGCAGTATTTT.

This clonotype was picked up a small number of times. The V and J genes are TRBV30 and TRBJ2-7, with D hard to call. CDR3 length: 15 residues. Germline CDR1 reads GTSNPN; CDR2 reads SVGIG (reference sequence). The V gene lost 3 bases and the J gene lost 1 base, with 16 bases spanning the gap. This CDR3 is CAWRVTRLHSYEQYF. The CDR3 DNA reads TGTGCCTGGAGGGTGACCCGCCTGCATTCCTACGAGCAGTACTTC.